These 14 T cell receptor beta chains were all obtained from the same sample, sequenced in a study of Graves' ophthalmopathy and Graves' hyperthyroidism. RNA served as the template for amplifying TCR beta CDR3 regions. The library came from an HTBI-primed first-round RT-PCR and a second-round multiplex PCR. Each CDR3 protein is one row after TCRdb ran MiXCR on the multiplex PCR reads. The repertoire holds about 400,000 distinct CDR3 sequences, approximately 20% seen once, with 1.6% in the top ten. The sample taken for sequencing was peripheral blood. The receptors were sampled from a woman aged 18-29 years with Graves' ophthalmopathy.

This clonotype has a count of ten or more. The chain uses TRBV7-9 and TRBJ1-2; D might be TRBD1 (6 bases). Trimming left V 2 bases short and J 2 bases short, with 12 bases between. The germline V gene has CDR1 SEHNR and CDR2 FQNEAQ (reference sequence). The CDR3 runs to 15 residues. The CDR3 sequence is CASSLTGKLNYGYTF. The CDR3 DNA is TGTGCCAGCAGCTTAACAGGGAAGTTAAACTATGGCTACACCTTC.

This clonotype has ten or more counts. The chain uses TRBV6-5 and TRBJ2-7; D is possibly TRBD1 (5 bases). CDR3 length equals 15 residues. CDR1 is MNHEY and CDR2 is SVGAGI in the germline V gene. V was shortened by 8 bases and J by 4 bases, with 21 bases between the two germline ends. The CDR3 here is CASVLGFRAPYEQYF. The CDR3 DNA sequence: TGTGCCAGCGTTTTAGGATTCAGGGCCCCTTACGAGCAGTACTTC.

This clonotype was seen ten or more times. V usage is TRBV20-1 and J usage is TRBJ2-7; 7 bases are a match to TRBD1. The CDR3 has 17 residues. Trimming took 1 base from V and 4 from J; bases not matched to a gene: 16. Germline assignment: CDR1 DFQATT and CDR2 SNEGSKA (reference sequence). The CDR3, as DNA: TGCAGTGCTAGAGCGCTTGGGGCCAGGACAGGTCGATACGAGCAGTACTTC. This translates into CSARALGARTGRYEQYF.

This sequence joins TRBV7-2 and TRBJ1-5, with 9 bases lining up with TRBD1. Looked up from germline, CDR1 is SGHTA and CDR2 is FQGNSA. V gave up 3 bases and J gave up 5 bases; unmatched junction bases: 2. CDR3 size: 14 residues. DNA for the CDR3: TGTGCCAGCAGCTTCGGACAGGGGTATCAGCCCCAGCATTTT. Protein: CASSFGQGYQPQHF. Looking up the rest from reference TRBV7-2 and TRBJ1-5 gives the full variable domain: GAGVSQSPSNKVTEKGKDVELRCDPISGHTALYWYRQSLGQGLEFLIYFQGNSAPDKSGLPSDRFSAERTGGSVSTLTIQRTQQEDSAVYLCASSFGQGYQPQHFGDGTRLSIL.

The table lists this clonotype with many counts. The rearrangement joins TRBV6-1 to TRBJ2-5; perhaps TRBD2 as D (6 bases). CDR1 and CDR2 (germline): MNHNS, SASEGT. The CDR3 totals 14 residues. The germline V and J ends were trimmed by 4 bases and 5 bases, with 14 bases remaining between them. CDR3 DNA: TGTGCCAGCAGTGCGGGGGTTCGAGGGGAGACCCAGTACTTC. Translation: CASSAGVRGETQYF.

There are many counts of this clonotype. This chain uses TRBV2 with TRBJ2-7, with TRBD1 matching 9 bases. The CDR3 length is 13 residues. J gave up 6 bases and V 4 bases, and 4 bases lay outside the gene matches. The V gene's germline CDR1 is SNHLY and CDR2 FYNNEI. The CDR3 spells CASSGTGAREQYF. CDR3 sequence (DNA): TGTGCCAGCAGTGGGACAGGGGCGCGCGAGCAGTACTTC.

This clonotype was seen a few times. CDR3 region: CASSNQRQGPYEQYF. The CDR3 DNA is TGTGCCAGCTCCAACCAGAGACAGGGCCCCTACGAGCAGTACTTC. The rearrangement links TRBV6-2 or TRBV6-3 to TRBJ2-7; 7 bases are shared with TRBD1. The CDR3 spans 15 residues. Germline V gives CDR1 MNHEY, CDR2 SVGEGT. After removal of 8 bases from V and 2 bases from J, the junction contained 12 bases not matched to a gene.

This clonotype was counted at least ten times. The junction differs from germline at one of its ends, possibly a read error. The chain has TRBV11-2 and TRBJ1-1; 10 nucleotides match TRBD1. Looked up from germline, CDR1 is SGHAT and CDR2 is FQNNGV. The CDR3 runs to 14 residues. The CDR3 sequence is CASSAGQGNTEVFF. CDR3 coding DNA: TGTGCCAGCAGCGCGGGACAGGGGAACACTGAAGTTTTCTTT.

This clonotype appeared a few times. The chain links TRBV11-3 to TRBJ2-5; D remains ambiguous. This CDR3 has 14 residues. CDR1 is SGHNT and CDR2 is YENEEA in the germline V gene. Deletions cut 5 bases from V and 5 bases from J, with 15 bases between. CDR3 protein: CASSLLDDWETQYF. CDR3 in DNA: TGTGCCAGCAGCCTCTTGGATGACTGGGAGACCCAGTACTTC.

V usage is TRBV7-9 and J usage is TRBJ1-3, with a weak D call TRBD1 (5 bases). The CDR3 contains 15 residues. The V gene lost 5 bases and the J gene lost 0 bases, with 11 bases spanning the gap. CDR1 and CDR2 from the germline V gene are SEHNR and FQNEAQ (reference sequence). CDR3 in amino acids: CASSPRRGSGNTIYF. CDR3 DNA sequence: TGTGCCAGCAGCCCCCGAAGGGGCTCTGGAAACACCATATATTTT.

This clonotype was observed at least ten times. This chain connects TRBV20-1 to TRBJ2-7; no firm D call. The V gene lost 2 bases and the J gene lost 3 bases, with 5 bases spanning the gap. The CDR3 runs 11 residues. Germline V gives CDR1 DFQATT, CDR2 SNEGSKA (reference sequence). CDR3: CSARPGYEQYF. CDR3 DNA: TGCAGTGCTAGACCGGGCTACGAGCAGTACTTC.

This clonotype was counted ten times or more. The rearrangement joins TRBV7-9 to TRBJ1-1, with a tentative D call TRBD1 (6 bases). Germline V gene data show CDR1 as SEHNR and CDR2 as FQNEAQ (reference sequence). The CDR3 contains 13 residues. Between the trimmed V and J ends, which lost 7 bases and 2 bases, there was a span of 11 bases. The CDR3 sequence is CASNQGSNTEAFF. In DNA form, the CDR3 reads TGTGCCAGCAATCAGGGGTCTAACACTGAAGCTTTCTTT.

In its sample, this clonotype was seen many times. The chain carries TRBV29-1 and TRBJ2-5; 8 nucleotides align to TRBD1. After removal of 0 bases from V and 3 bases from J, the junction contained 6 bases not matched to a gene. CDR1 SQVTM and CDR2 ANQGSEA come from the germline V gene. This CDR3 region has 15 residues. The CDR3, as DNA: TGCAGCGTTGAAGACCGGACAGGGAAGAAAGAGACCCAGTACTTC. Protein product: CSVEDRTGKKETQYF.

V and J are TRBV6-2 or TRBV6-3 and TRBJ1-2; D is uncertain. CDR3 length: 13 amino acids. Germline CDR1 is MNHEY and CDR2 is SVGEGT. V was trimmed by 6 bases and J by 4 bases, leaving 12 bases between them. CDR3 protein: CASRSTYTYGYTF. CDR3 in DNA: TGTGCCAGCAGATCGACATATACCTATGGCTACACCTTC.